Presented here are 9 T cell receptor beta chains from one specimen sequenced in a study of T cell responses to AZD1222 COVID-19 vaccine. The method was immunoSEQ multiplex PCR; TCRdb's version includes in-frame clones alone and lacks a portion of them. The repertoire holds roughly 65,000 clones, with 88% as singletons. This material consisted of peripheral blood, taken on day 0 of AZD1222 vaccination. The receptor set was obtained from an adult in good health.

The rearrangement links TRBV3-1 (or the pseudogene TRBV3-2) to TRBJ1-1, with D perhaps TRBD1 (6 bases). The V gene's germline CDR1 is LGHDT and CDR2 YNNKEL (reference sequence). CDR3 length equals 16 residues. V was trimmed by 3 bases and J by 4 bases, leaving 18 bases between them. The CDR3 DNA sequence: TGTGCCAGCAGCCAGGGGGCCACATACATGACCACTGAAGCTTTCTTT. Encoded protein: CASSQGATYMTTEAFF.

This chain joins TRBV4-2 and TRBJ2-2; 10 bases line up with TRBD2. Trimming removed 1 base from V and 4 bases from J; junction bases left unmatched: 6. The CDR3 is 17 amino acids. Germline CDR1 is LGHNA and CDR2 is YNFKEQ. DNA of the CDR3: TGTGCCAGCAGCCAAGTGGGTACTAGCGGGGCCACCGGGGAGCTGTTTTTT. Translated: CASSQVGTSGATGELFF.

The J gene is TRBJ2-3, the V gene TRBV28, with TRBD2 matching 12 bases. The V segment lost 5 bases and the J segment 6 bases; nucleotides outside the gene matches: 6. The CDR3 contains 15 residues. Germline V lookup: CDR1 MDHEN, CDR2 SYDVKM. Here the CDR3 DNA reads TGTGCCAGCAGTCCTAGCGGGGGGGGTCGGGATACGCAGTATTTT. Its translation: CASSPSGGGRDTQYF.

The V and J genes are TRBV28 and TRBJ1-1, with 7 bases identical to TRBD1. Germline values: CDR1 MDHEN, CDR2 SYDVKM. The CDR3 sequence is 14 residues long. V was pared by 4 bases and J by 1 base, with 3 bases of the junction left unmatched. CDR3 amino acids: CASSSGTANTEAFF. The CDR3 nucleotides are TGTGCCAGCAGTTCAGGGACAGCGAACACTGAAGCTTTCTTT.

The chain has TRBV10-1 and TRBJ2-1; D could derive from TRBD1 or TRBD2 (5 bases each). Germline lookup yields CDR1 WNHNN and CDR2 SYGVQD (reference sequence). This CDR3 comprises 15 residues. Trimming cost V 2 bases and J 0 bases, with 8 bases left between them. The CDR3 here is CASSEGGASYNEQFF. Written as DNA, the CDR3 is TGCGCCAGCAGTGAGGGGGGAGCCTCCTACAATGAGCAGTTCTTC.

The chain recombines TRBV6-2 or TRBV6-3 with TRBJ2-3; TRBD2 might be the D (5 bases). Germline V gene sequence: CDR1 MNHEY, CDR2 SVGEGT. V shed 5 bases and J shed 3 bases, with 18 bases lying between them. The CDR3 is 16 residues long. The CDR3 reads CASSPGPPGETDTQYF. The CDR3 nucleotides are TGTGCCAGCAGTCCCGGGCCGCCCGGGGAGACAGATACGCAGTATTTT.

The chain joins TRBV12-3 or TRBV12-4 to TRBJ1-1; no definite D call. The CDR3 spans 13 residues. Deletions cut 4 bases from V and 1 base from J, with 7 bases between. CDR3 bases: TGTGCCAGCAGTTCGACACGGAACACTGAAGCTTTCTTT. Its protein product is CASSSTRNTEAFF.

This clone was recorded only once. V and J are TRBV10-1 and TRBJ2-1; a weak D match, TRBD2 (5 bases). Germline values: CDR1 WNHNN, CDR2 SYGVQD (reference sequence). V was clipped by 3 bases and J by 7 bases, with 19 bases between them. The CDR3 is 16 residues long. As DNA, the CDR3 is TGCGCCAGCAGTGAATCGGGGTCGGTCCAAGTTAATGAGCAGTTCTTC. Its protein product is CASSESGSVQVNEQFF.

This chain links TRBV30 with TRBJ1-1; 12 bases agree with TRBD1. J gave up 1 base and V 0 bases, and 6 bases lay outside the gene matches. The CDR3 length is 17 residues. Per the germline V gene, CDR1 is GTSNPN and CDR2 is SVGIG (reference sequence). The CDR3 DNA is TGTGCCTGGAGTGTAAGGGACAGGGGGCATCGGAACACTGAAGCTTTCTTT. Translation: CAWSVRDRGHRNTEAFF. Together with reference TRBV30 and TRBJ1-1, the CDR3 gives the full variable domain: SQTIHQWPATLVQPVGSPLSLECTVEGTSNPNLYWYRQAAGRGLQLLFYSVGIGQISSEVPQNLSASRPQDRQFILSSKKLLLSDSGFYLCAWSVRDRGHRNTEAFFGQGTRLTVV.